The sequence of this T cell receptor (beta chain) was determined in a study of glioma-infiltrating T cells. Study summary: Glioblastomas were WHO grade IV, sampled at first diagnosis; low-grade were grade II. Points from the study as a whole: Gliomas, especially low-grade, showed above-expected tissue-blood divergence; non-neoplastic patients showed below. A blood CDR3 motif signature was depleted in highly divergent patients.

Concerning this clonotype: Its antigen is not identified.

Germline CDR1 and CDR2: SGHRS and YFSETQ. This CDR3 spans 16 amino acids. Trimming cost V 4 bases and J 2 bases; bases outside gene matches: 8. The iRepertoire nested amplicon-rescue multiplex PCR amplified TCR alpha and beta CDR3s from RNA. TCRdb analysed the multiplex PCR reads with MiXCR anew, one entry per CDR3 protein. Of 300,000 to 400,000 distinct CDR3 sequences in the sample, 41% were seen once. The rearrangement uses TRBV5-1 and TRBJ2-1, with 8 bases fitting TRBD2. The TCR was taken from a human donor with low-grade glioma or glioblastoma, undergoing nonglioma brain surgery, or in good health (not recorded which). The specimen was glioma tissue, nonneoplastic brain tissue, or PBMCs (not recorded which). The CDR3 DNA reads TGCGCCAGCAGCAGAGCCGGGACTAGAACCTACAATGAGCAGTTCTTC. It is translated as CASSRAGTRTYNEQFF.